This entry features one T cell receptor beta chain sequence. Participants spanned ages roughly 18 to 90 years and resided in roughly 26 US areas. Categorization into cohorts depended on clinical history that participants reported. The entry originates in a study of blood T cell repertoires in COVID-19. About the research overall: Researchers got acute and convalescent COVID-19 samples from the United States, Italy and Spain. T cells, B-cell-depleted T cells, or PBMCs supplied cDNA or gDNA.

TCRdb's table, derived via immunoSEQ multiplex PCR, lists solely in-frame clones and lacks some. This table holds some 250,000 clones, around 89% found once. Unmatched junction bases numbered 4, after V lost 6 bases and J lost 0 bases. Germline assignment: CDR1 SGHTA and CDR2 FQGTGA. The CDR3 is made up of 15 amino acids. This chain links TRBV7-3 with TRBJ2-1; 8 positions agree with TRBD1. The TCR originated in a man aged 35-49 years who had recovered from COVID-19. Sequencing was performed on PBMCs or T cells enriched from blood (not recorded which). CDR3 sequence: CASRTGTGSYNEQFF. CDR3 sequence (DNA): TGTGCCAGCAGGACCGGGACAGGCTCCTACAATGAGCAGTTCTTC.